These T cell receptor beta chains were read from a single sample in a study of blood T cell repertoires in COVID-19. The table came from immunoSEQ multiplex PCR; TCRdb's copy has only in-frame clones and leaves some out. The sample carries tens of thousands of clones, approximately 78% recorded once. Sequencing was done on a sample of peripheral blood. The receptors derive from a human donor in a cohort sampled during active COVID-19. Each CDR3 is given with its conserved first and last residue. The D gene is left open where the match is weak. The listing skips clone size in some rows; elsewhere it reads once, few, many or a size class.

TRBV7-8	-	TRBJ1-1	-	TGTGCCAGCAGCTTAGGACAGAACACTGAAGCTTTCTTT	CASSLGQNTEAFF
TRBV7-8	-	TRBJ2-1	TRBD1	TGTGCCAGCAGCATCCGGGACAGGGGAGGTAATGAGCAGTTCTTC	CASSIRDRGGNEQFF
TRBV12-3/TRBV12-4	-	TRBJ1-2	-	TGTGCCAGCAGGGGGGGCTATGGCTACACCTTC	CASRGGYGYTF
TRBV5-1	-	TRBJ1-4	TRBD1	TGCGCCAGCAGCCCCGGTACAGGGGAGGACGAAAAACTGTTTTTT	CASSPGTGEDEKLFF
TRBV30	few	TRBJ2-3	TRBD2	TGTGCCTGGAGTCTCGCGGGGGCAGATACGCAGTATTTT	CAWSLAGADTQYF
TRBV9	-	TRBJ1-5	-	TGTGCCAGCAGCGTAGGTTGGGCGGGGGGTGAGCCCCAGCATTTT	CASSVGWAGGEPQHF
TRBV15	-	TRBJ2-3	-	TGTGCCACCAGCTACAGACGCACAGATACGCAGTATTTT	CATSYRRTDTQYF
TRBV18	-	TRBJ1-1	TRBD1	TGTGCCAGCTCACCCGACGGACAGGTGAACACTGAAGCTTTCTTT	CASSPDGQVNTEAFF
TRBV6-5	-	TRBJ2-1	TRBD1	TGTGCCAGCCGAGACAGGGGGTGGAAAAATGAGCAGTTCTTC	CASRDRGWKNEQFF
TRBV9	-	TRBJ2-5	TRBD2	TGTGCCAGCAGCGTGACTAGCGGCCCGGGGGAGACCCAGTACTTC	CASSVTSGPGETQYF
TRBV3-1/TRBV3-2	-	TRBJ2-1	-	TGTGCCAGCAGCCAAGGGGCGGGGTCCTACAATGAGCAGTTCTTC	CASSQGAGSYNEQFF
TRBV3-1/TRBV3-2	-	TRBJ1-2	-	TGTGCCAGCAGCCAAGCCCGGCGGCAGGGCCTCTATGGCTACACCTTC	CASSQARRQGLYGYTF
TRBV2	-	TRBJ2-3	TRBD1	TGTGCCAGCACGGGACAGGGCGAAACAGATACGCAGTATTTT	CASTGQGETDTQYF
TRBV9	-	TRBJ1-1	-	TGTGCCAGCAGCCAAGGGGGGGAGAACACTGAAGCTTTCTTT	CASSQGGENTEAFF
TRBV30	-	TRBJ1-2	TRBD1	TGTGCCTGGACCCCGGACAGGCCCTATGGCTACACCTTC	CAWTPDRPYGYTF
TRBV5-3	-	TRBJ2-2	TRBD2	TGTGCCAGAAGCTTGAGTGGACTAGCAATAGGCACCGGGGAGCTGTTTTTT	CARSLSGLAIGTGELFF
TRBV14	once	TRBJ2-5	TRBD1	TGTGCCAGCAGCCTCGGGACAGGGGTGGTGGAAGAGACCCAGTACTTC	CASSLGTGVVEETQYF
TRBV7-2	once	TRBJ2-5	TRBD1	TGTGCCAGCAGCCCCAACAGGGGGCAAGAGACCCAGTACTTC	CASSPNRGQETQYF
TRBV5-5	few	TRBJ2-2	-	TGTGCCAGCAGCCGCGGGCGGACCGGGGAGCTGTTTTTT	CASSRGRTGELFF
TRBV10-1	once	TRBJ2-7	TRBD1	TGCGCCAGCAGTAGACAGGGTCCCTACGAGCAGTACTTC	CASSRQGPYEQYF
TRBV5-1	-	TRBJ2-7	TRBD1	TGCGCCAGCAGCACGGGGGACAGGGGAAGATACGAGCAGTACTTC	CASSTGDRGRYEQYF
TRBV5-5	-	TRBJ2-5	TRBD1	TGTGCCAGCAGCGGATGGACAGGGAAAGAGACCCAGTACTTC	CASSGWTGKETQYF
TRBV19	-	TRBJ1-1	TRBD1	TGTGCCAGCCGGACAGGGGGAAGTGTCCTCCCTGAAGCTTTCTTT	CASRTGGSVLPEAFF
TRBV5-4	few	TRBJ2-1	-	TGTGCCAGCAGCTTGGGACAGGCTAGAAATGAGCAGTTCTTC	CASSLGQARNEQFF
TRBV21-1	-	TRBJ1-2	-	TGTGCCAGCAGCAAAGGGGGAGTCGACGGGATAGATGGCTACACCTTC	CASSKGGVDGIDGYTF
TRBV19	-	TRBJ1-2	TRBD1	TGTGCCAGTACCCTTCGACGGACAGGGTACGGCTACACCTTC	CASTLRRTGYGYTF
TRBV2	once	TRBJ1-1	-	TGTGCCAGCAGTTTGACCGGGACATCCAAAGCTTTCTTT	CASSLTGTSKAFF
TRBV4-1	-	TRBJ1-2	TRBD1	TGCGCCAGCAGCCAAGGTAGGGACAGGGACCACTATGGCTACACCTTC	CASSQGRDRDHYGYTF
TRBV10-3	-	TRBJ2-2	TRBD1	TGTGCCATCAGTTGGACAGGGGGGAACACCGGGGAGCTGTTTTTT	CAISWTGGNTGELFF
TRBV30	-	TRBJ2-1	TRBD2	TGTGCCCTCGGCGGGGGGCCGTTGAATGAGCAGTTCTTC	CALGGGPLNEQFF
TRBV19	-	TRBJ1-1	TRBD1	TGTGCCAGTAGTACCTTGACAGGGACAGGCCGACGAGAGAAAGCTTTCTTT	CASSTLTGTGRREKAFF
TRBV5-1	few	TRBJ2-2	-	TGCGCCAGCACCCCCCATTTTGCGGGGCGCGGCACCGGGGAGCTGTTTTTT	CASTPHFAGRGTGELFF
TRBV5-4	-	TRBJ2-7	-	TGTGCCAGCAGCCGGGTGGGAGCCTTTTACTCCTACGAGCAGTACTTC	CASSRVGAFYSYEQYF
TRBV9	-	TRBJ2-5	TRBD2	TGTGCCAGCAGCGTCGGGGTAGCGGGGGGACTGTACCAAGAGACCCAGTACTTC	CASSVGVAGGLYQETQYF
TRBV6-1	few	TRBJ2-5	-	TGTGCCAGCAGTGAATGGGGCAGAACCCAAGAGACCCAGTACTTC	CASSEWGRTQETQYF
TRBV19	-	TRBJ2-7	TRBD1	TGTGCCAGTAGTAGAGACAGGGGCTACTCCTACGAGCAGTACTTC	CASSRDRGYSYEQYF
TRBV14	-	TRBJ2-2	TRBD2	TGTGCCAGCAGCGAAGGCGGTAGCGGGGGGGGTCGCGGGGAGCTGTTTTTT	CASSEGGSGGGRGELFF
TRBV3-1/TRBV3-2	-	TRBJ2-2	-	TGTGCCAGCAGCCAAGAGAGGGGGGGGTACACCGGGGAGCTGTTTTTT	CASSQERGGYTGELFF
TRBV2	-	TRBJ1-2	TRBD1	TGTGCCAGCAGGGGACAGGGGGCGCTGGGAGGCTACACCTTC	CASRGQGALGGYTF